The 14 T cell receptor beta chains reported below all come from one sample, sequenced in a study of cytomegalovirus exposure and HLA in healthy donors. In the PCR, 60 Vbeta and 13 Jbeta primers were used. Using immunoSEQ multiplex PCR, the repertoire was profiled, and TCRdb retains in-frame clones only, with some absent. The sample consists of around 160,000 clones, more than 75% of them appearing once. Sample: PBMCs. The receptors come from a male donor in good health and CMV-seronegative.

The CDR3, as DNA: TGTGCCAGCAGCTTGGTCCAGCGGGCTTCCTACGAGCAGTACTTC. It yields the protein CASSLVQRASYEQYF. The genes are TRBV5-6 and TRBJ2-7; D perhaps matches TRBD2 (6 bases). V was pared by 0 bases and J by 1 base, with 11 bases between. CDR1 is SGHDT, CDR2 YYEEEE, per germline. This CDR3 region has 15 residues.

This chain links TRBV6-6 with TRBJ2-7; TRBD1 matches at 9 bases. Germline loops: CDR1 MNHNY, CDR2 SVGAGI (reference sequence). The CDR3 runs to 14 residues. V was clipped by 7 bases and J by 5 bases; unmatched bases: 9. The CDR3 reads CASKGRDRVDEQYF. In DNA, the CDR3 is TGTGCCAGCAAGGGTCGGGACAGGGTCGACGAGCAGTACTTC.

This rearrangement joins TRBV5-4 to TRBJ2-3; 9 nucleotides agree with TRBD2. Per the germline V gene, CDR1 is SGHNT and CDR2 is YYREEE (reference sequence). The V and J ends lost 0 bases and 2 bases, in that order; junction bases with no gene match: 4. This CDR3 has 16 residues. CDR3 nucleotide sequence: TGTGCCAGCAGCTTGGAGCTAGCGGGGCTCACAGATACGCAGTATTTT. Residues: CASSLELAGLTDTQYF.

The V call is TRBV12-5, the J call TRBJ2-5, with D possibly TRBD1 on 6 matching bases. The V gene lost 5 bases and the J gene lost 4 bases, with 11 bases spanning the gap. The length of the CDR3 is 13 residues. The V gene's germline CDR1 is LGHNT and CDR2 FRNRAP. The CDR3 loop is CASGREGGETQYF. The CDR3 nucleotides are TGTGCTAGTGGTAGGGAAGGGGGAGAGACCCAGTACTTC.

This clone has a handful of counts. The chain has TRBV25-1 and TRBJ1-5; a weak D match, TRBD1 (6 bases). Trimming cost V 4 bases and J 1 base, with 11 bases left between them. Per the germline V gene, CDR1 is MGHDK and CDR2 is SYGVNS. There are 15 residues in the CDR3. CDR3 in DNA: TGTGCCAGCAGTGTAGCAGGGGAGAGCAATCAGCCCCAGCATTTT. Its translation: CASSVAGESNQPQHF.

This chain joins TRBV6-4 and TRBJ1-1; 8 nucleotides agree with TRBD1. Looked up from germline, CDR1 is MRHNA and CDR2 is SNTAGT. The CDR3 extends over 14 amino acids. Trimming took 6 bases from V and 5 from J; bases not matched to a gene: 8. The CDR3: CASSSRTGSTEAFF. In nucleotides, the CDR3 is TGTGCCAGCAGCTCTAGGACAGGGTCGACTGAAGCTTTCTTT.

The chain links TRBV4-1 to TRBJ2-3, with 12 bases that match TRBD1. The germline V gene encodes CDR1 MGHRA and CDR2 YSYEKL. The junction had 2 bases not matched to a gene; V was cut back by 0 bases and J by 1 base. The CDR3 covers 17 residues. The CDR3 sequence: CASSQEGTGGRTDTQYF. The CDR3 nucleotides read TGCGCCAGCAGCCAAGAGGGGACAGGGGGCCGCACAGATACGCAGTATTTT.

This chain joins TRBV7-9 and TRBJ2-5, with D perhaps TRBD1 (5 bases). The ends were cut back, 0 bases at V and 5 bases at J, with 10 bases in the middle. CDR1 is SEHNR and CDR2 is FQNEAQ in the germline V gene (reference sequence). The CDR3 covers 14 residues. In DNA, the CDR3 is TGTGCCAGCAGCTTAGCGAAGGGGCTGGAGACCCAGTACTTC. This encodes CASSLAKGLETQYF.

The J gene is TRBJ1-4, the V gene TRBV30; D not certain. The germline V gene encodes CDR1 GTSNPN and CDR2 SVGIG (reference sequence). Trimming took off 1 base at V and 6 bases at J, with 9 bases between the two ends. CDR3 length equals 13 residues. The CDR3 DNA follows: TGTGCCTGGAGTGGAGCCTTGCATGAAAAACTGTTTTTT. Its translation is CAWSGALHEKLFF.

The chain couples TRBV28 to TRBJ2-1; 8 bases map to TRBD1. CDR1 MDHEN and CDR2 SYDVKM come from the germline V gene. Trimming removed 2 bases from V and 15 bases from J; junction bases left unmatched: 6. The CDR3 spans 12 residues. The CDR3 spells CASSLQGAPGFF. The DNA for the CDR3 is TGTGCCAGCAGTTTACAGGGGGCCCCGGGGTTCTTC.

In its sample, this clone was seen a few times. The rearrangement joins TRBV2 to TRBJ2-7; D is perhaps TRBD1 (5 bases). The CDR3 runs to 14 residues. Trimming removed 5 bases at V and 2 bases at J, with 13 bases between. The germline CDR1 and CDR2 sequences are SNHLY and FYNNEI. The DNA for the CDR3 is TGTGCCAGCAGTTCGGACACTCTTCCCTACGAGCAGTACTTC. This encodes CASSSDTLPYEQYF. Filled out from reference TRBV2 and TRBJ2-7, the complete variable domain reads EPEVTQTPSHQVTQMGQEVILRCVPISNHLYFYWYRQILGQKVEFLVSFYNNEISEKSEIFDDQFSVERPDGSNFTLKIRSTKLEDSAMYFCASSSDTLPYEQYFGPGTRLTVT.

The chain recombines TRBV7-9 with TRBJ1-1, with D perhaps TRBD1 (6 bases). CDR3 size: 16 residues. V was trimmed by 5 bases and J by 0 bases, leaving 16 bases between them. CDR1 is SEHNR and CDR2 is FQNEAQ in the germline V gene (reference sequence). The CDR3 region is CASSRYRDIMNTEAFF. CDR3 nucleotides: TGTGCCAGCAGCCGATACAGGGATATCATGAACACTGAAGCTTTCTTT.

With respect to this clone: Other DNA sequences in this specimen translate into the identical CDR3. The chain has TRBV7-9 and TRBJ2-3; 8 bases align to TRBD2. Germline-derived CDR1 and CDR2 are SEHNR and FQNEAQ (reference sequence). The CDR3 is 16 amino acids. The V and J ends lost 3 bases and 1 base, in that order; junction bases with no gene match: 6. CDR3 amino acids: CASSFRVSGGTDTQYF. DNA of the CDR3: TGTGCCAGCAGCTTCAGGGTTAGCGGGGGCACAGATACGCAGTATTTT.

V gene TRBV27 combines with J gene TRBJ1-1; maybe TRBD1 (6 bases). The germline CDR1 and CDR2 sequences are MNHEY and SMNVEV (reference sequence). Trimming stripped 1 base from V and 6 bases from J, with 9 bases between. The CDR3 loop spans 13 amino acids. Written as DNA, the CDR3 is TGTGCCAGCAGTTTATTGGGGGCGGCTGAAGCTTTCTTT. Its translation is CASSLLGAAEAFF.